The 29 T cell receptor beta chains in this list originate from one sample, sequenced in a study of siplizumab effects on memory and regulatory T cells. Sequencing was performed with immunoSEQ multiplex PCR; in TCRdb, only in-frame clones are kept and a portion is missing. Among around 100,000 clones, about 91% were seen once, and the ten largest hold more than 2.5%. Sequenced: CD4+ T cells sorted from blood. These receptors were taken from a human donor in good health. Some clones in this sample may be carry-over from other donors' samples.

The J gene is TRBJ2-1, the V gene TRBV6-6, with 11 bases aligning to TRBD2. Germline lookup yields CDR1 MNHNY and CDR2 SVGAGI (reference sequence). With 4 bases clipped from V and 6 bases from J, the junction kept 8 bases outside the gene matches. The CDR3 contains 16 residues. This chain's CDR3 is CASSWGLAAGLNEQFF. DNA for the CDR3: TGTGCCAGCAGTTGGGGACTAGCGGCTGGGCTCAATGAGCAGTTCTTC.

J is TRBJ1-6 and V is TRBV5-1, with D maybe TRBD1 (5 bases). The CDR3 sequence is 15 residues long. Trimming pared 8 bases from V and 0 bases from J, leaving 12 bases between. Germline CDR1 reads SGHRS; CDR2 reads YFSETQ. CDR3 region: CASRDASSYNSPLHF. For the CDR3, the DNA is TGCGCCAGTCGGGACGCGAGCTCCTATAATTCACCCCTCCACTTT.

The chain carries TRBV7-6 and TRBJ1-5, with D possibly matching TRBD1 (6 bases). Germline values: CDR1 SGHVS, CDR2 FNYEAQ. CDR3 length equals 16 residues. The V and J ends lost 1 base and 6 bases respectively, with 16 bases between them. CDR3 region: CASSLGSGGVGQPQHF. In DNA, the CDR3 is TGTGCCAGCAGCTTAGGTTCCGGGGGCGTAGGTCAGCCCCAGCATTTT.

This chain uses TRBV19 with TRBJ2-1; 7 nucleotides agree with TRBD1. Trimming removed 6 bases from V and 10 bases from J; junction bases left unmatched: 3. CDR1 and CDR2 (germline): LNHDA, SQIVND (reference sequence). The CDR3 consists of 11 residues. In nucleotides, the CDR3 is TGTGCCAGTAGATCGGACAGGGAGCAGTTCTTC. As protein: CASRSDREQFF. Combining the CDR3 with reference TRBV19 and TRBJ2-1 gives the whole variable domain DGGITQSPKYLFRKEGQNVTLSCEQNLNHDAMYWYRQDPGQGLRLIYYSQIVNDFQKGDIAEGYSVSREKKESFPLTVTSAQKNPTAFYLCASRSDREQFFGPGTRLTVL.

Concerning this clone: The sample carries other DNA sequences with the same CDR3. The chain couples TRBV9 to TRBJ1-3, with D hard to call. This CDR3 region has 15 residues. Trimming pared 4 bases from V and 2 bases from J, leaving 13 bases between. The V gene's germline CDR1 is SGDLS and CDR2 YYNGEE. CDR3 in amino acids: CASSQTAGTGNTIYF. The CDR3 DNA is TGTGCCAGCAGCCAGACCGCGGGAACTGGAAACACCATATATTTT.

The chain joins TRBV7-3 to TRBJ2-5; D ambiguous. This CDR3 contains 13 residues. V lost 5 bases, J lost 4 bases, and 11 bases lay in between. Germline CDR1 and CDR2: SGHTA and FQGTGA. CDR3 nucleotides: TGTGCCAGCAGCGCCGGCAAGGGAGAGACCCAGTACTTC. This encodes CASSAGKGETQYF.

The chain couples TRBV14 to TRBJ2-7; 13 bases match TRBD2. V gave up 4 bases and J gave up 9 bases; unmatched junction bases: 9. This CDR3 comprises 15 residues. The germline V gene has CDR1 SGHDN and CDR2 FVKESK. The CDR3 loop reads CASSLSTGTSGMQYF. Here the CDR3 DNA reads TGTGCCAGCAGCCTCTCGACCGGGACTAGCGGGATGCAGTACTTC.

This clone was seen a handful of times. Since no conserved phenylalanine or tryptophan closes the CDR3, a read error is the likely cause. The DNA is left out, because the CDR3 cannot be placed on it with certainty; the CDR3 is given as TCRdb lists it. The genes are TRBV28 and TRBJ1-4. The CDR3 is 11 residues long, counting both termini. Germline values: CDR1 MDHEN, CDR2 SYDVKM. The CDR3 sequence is CASNPGVGPPC.

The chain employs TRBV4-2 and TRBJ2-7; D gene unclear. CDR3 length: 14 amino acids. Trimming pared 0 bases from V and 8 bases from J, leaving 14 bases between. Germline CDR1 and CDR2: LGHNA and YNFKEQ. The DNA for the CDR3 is TGTGCCAGCAGCCAAGAGGCAGGCCCGTTGCAGCAGTACTTC. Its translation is CASSQEAGPLQQYF.

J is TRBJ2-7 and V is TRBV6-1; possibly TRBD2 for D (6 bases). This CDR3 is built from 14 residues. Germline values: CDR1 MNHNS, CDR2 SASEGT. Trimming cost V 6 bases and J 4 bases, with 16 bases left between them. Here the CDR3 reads CASRMLGGGYEQYF. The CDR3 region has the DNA TGTGCCAGCAGGATGTTGGGAGGTGGTTACGAGCAGTACTTC.

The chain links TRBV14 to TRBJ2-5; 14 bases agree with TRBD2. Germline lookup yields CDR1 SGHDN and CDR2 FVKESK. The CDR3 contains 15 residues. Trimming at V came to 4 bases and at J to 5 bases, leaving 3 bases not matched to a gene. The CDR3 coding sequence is TGTGCCAGCAGCCTGGGACTAGCGGGAGTGGAGACCCAGTACTTC. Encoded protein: CASSLGLAGVETQYF.

The CDR3 loop is CASSLRTGEIYEQYF. The CDR3 DNA is TGCGCCAGCAGCCTCCGGACAGGGGAGATCTACGAGCAGTACTTC. V gene TRBV5-1 combines with J gene TRBJ2-7; TRBD1 matches 9 bases. The CDR3 spans 15 residues. The V gene end was trimmed by 4 bases and the J gene end by 3 bases; junction bases not matched to a gene: 8. Per the germline V gene, CDR1 is SGHRS and CDR2 is YFSETQ.

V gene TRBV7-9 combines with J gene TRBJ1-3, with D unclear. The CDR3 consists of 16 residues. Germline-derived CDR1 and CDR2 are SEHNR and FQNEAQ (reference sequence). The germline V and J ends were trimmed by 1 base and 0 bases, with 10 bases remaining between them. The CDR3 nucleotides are TGTGCCAGCAGCTTAGACAGTCACTACTCTGGAAACACCATATATTTT. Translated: CASSLDSHYSGNTIYF.

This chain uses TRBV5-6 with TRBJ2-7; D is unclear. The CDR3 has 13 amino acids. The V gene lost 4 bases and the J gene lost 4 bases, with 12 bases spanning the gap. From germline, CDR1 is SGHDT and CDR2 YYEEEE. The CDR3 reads CASSPDHRYEQYF. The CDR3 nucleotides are TGTGCCAGCAGCCCTGATCATCGGTACGAGCAGTACTTC.

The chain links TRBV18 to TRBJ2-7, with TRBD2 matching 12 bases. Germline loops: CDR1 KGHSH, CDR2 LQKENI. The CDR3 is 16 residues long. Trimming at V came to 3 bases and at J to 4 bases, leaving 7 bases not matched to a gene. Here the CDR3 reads CASSPQTSGGKYEQYF. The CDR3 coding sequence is TGTGCCAGCTCACCTCAAACTAGCGGGGGGAAATACGAGCAGTACTTC.

The CDR3 bases are TGTGCCAGCAGTCCGACACTAGCGGCCCTAGCCAAAAACATTCAGTACTTC. Protein: CASSPTLAALAKNIQYF. V usage is TRBV28 and J usage is TRBJ2-4, with 8 positions matching TRBD2. The CDR3 has 17 residues. Germline CDR1 MDHEN, CDR2 SYDVKM. The V and J ends lost 5 bases and 0 bases, in that order; junction bases with no gene match: 9.

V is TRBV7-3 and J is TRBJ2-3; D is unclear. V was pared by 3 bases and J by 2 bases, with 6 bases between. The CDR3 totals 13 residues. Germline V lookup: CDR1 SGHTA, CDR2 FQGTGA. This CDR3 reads CASSLRNTDTQYF. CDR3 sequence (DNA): TGTGCCAGCAGCTTGCGGAACACAGATACGCAGTATTTT.

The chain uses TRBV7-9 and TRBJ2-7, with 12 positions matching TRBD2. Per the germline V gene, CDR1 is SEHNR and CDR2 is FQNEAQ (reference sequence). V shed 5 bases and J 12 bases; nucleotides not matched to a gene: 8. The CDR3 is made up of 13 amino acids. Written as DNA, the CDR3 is TGTGCCAGCAGCCCCGGACTAGCGGGGCTCTTGTACTTC. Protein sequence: CASSPGLAGLLYF. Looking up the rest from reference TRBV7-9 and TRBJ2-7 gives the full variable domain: DTGVSQNPRHKITKRGQNVTFRCDPISEHNRLYWYRQTLGQGPEFLTYFQNEAQLEKSRLLSDRFSAERPKGSFSTLEIQRTEQGDSAMYLCASSPGLAGLLYFGPGTRLTVT.

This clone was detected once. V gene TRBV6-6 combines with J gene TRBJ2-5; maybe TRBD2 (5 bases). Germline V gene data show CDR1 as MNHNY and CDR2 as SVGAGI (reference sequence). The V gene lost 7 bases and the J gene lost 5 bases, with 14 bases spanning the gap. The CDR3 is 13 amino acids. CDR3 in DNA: TGTGCCAGCACCGAGGCCGGGATTGAGACCCAGTACTTC. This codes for CASTEAGIETQYF.

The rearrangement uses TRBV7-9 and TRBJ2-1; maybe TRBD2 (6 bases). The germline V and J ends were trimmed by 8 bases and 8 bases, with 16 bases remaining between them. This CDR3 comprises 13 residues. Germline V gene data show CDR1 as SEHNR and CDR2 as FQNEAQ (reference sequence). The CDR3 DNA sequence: TGTGCCAGCTGCGTCTGGGGAGGTGATGAGCAGTTCTTC. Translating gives CASCVWGGDEQFF.

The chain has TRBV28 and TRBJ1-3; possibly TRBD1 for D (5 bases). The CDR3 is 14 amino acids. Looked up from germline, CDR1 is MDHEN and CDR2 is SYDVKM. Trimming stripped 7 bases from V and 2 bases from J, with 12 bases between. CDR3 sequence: CASTPDRTGNTIYF. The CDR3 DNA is TGTGCCAGCACCCCTGACAGAACTGGAAACACCATATATTTT.

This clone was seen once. The CDR3 sequence: CASSTDRDTYNEQFF. The CDR3 DNA sequence: TGTGCCAGCAGCACAGACAGGGACACCTACAATGAGCAGTTCTTC. The chain has TRBV7-2 and TRBJ2-1; 7 bases match TRBD1. After removal of 5 bases from V and 2 bases from J, the junction contained 6 bases not matched to a gene. CDR3 length: 15 residues. Germline CDR1 SGHTA, CDR2 FQGNSA.

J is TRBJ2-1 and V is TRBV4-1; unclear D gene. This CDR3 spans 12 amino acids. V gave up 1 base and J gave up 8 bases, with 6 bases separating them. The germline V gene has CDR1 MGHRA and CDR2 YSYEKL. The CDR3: CASSQGTYEQFF. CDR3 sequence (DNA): TGCGCCAGCAGCCAAGGAACTTATGAGCAGTTCTTC.

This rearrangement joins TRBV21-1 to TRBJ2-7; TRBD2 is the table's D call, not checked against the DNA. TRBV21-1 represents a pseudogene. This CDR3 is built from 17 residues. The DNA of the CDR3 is TGTGCCAACCCCCGGGTAGCGGGAGCCCCCGGCTCCTACGAGCAGTACTTC. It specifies CANPRVAGAPGSYEQYF.

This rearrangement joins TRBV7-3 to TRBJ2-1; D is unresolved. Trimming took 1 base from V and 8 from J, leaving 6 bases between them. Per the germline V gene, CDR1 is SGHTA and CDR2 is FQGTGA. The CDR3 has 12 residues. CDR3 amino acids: CASSLMGYEQFF. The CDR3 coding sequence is TGTGCCAGCAGCTTAATGGGGTATGAGCAGTTCTTC.

Written as DNA, the CDR3 is TGCGCCAGCAGCACGGGACAGGCTGGAGATACGCAGTATTTT. Translation gives CASSTGQAGDTQYF. The chain combines TRBV5-1 with TRBJ2-3; 8 bases map to TRBD1. Per the germline V gene, CDR1 is SGHRS and CDR2 is YFSETQ. J lost 5 bases, V lost 4 bases, and 6 bases had no gene match. The CDR3 consists of 14 residues.

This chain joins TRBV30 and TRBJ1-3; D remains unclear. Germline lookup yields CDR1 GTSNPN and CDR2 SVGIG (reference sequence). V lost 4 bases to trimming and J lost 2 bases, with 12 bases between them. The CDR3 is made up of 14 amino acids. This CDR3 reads CAWNKLGPGNTIYF. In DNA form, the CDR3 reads TGTGCCTGGAATAAGTTAGGGCCTGGAAACACCATATATTTT.

The CDR3, as DNA: TGTGCCAGCAGTTTATCCGTCGGCCGTCGCACAGATACGCAGTATTTT. Amino acids: CASSLSVGRRTDTQYF. The V call is TRBV27, the J call TRBJ2-3; D gene uncertain. Deletions cut 0 bases from V and 1 base from J, with 11 bases between. This CDR3 spans 16 amino acids. Germline lookup yields CDR1 MNHEY and CDR2 SMNVEV (reference sequence).

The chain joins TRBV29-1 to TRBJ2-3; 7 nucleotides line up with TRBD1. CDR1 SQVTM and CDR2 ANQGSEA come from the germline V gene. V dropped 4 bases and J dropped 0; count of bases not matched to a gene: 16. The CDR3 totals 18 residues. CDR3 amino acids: CSVASRGMPVASTDTQYF. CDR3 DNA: TGCAGCGTTGCGAGCAGGGGGATGCCCGTTGCTAGCACAGATACGCAGTATTTT.